Shown below are 2 T cell receptor beta chains from a single sample sequenced in a study of T cell repertoires in cytomegalovirus infection. Each CDR3 protein is one row after TCRdb ran MiXCR on the reads. The sample records about 120,000 distinct CDR3 sequences, about 30% being singletons. The antigens of these receptors remain unknown. Source: CD8+ T cells from cultured PBMCs, taken from culture after CMV antigen stimulation. These TCRs come from a human donor in good health (CMV status not recorded). Some clones in this sample may be carry-over from other donors' samples.

V usage is TRBV7-9 and J usage is TRBJ2-3; 10 nucleotides agree with TRBD2. Germline lookup yields CDR1 SEHNR and CDR2 FQNEAQ (reference sequence). Unmatched junction bases numbered 3, after V lost 2 bases and J lost 1 base. The CDR3 sequence is 16 residues long. The chain's CDR3 is CASSLPSGGGTDTQYF. CDR3 nucleotides: TGTGCCAGCAGCTTACCTAGCGGGGGAGGCACAGATACGCAGTATTTT.

This clonotype has ten or more counts. The chain couples TRBV6-1 to TRBJ2-7, with D tentatively TRBD2 (6 bases). The V end lost 4 bases, the J end lost 1 base, and 17 bases lay between the germline ends. The CDR3 consists of 16 residues. Germline V gene lookup returns CDR1 MNHNS and CDR2 SASEGT. The CDR3 DNA reads as TGTGCCAGCAGTGCCCCAAACTGGGAGGTTTCCTACGAGCAGTACTTC. It encodes CASSAPNWEVSYEQYF.